This T cell receptor (beta chain) was sequenced in a study of siplizumab effects on memory and regulatory T cells. Profiled with immunoSEQ multiplex PCR; TCRdb holds only in-frame clones, not every one. In the table there are about 82,000 clones, roughly 86% of which are singletons. With regard to this clone: No antigen is known for it. Distinct nucleotide sequences in the sample also encode this CDR3.

Study findings and constraints: Both greater diversity than memory cells and a major contribution to the alloresponse seemed to characterize naive T cells.

The sample was Tregs sorted from blood. This sequence was found in a human donor in good health.

The CDR3 loop reads CASSYSRGDTGELFF. In DNA, the CDR3 is TGTGCCAGCAGTTACTCGAGGGGGGACACCGGGGAGCTGTTTTTT. The V call is TRBV6-6, the J call TRBJ2-2; D tentatively reads TRBD1 or TRBD2 (6 bases each). This CDR3 spans 15 amino acids. V shed 0 bases and J shed 3 bases, with 8 bases lying between them. The germline V gene encodes CDR1 MNHNY and CDR2 SVGAGI (reference sequence).